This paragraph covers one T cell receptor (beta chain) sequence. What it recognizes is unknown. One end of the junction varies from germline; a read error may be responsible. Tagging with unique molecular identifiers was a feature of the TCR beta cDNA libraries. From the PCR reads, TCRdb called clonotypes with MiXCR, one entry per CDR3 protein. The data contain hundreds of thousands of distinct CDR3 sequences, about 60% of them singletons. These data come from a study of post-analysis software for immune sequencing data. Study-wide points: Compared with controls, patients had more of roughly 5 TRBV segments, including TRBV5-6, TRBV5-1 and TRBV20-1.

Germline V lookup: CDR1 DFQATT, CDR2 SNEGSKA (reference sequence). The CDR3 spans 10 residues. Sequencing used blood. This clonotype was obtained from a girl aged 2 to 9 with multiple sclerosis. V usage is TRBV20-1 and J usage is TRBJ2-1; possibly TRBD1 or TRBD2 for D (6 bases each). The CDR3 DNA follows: TGCAGTGCACGGGGGCAAGGGCAGCTCTTC. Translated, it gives CSARGQGQLF.